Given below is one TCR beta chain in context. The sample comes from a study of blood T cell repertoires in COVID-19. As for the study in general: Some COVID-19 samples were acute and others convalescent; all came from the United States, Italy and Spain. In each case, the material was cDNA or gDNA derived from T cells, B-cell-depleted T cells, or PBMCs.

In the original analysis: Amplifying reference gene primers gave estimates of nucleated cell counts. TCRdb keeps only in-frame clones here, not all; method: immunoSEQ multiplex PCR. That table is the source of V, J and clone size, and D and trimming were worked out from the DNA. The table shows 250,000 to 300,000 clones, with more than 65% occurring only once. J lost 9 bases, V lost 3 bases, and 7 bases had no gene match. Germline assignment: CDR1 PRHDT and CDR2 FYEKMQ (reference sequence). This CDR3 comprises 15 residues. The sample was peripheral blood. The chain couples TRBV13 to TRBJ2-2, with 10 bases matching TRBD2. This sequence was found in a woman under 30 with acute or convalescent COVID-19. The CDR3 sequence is CASSFLASGSWELFF. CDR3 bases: TGTGCCAGCAGCTTTTTGGCTAGCGGGAGTTGGGAGCTGTTTTTT.